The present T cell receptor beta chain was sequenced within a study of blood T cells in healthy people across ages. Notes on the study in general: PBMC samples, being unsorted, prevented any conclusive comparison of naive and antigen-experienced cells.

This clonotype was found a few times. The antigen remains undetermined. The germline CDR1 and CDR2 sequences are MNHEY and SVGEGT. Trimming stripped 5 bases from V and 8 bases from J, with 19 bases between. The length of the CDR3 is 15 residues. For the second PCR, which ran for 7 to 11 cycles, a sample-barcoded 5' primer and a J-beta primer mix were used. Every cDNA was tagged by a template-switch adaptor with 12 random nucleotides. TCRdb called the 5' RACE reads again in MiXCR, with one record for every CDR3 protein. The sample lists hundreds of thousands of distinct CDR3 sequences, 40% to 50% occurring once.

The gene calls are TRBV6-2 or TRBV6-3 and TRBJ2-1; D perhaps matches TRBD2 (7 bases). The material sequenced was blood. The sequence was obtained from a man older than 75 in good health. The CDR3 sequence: CASSISRGAGYEQFF. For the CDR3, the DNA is TGTGCCAGCAGTATCAGCCGGGGGGCCGGGTATGAGCAGTTCTTC.